Listed below are T cell receptor beta chains from one sample, sequenced in a study of cytomegalovirus exposure and HLA in healthy donors. The repertoire was sequenced with immunoSEQ multiplex PCR; TCRdb's copy has only in-frame clones and lacks some. Here the sample spans more than 95,000 clones, approximately 86% being singletons. The sequencing input was PBMCs. The receptors here all came from a man between 18 and 35 years old in good health and CMV-seronegative. CDR3s leave out the opening cysteine and the closing phenylalanine or tryptophan.

V gene,CDR3 protein
TRBV25-1,ATQGQNGGYT
TRBV19,ASTGQGASYEQY
TRBV19,ASSLGQGRSEKLF
TRBV5-6,ASSPGTVEAF
TRBV2,ASSDRGQLFEDTEAF
TRBV7-2,ASSRDSPRDSPLH
TRBV4-2,ASSQAPGLGGTEAF
TRBV5-1,ASSTTSSSYNEQF
TRBV7-8,ASSLAGTGGENIQY
TRBV10-3,AIGESSAYNEQF
TRBV28,ASSLEGLNNQPQH
TRBV27,ASSLTGLYEQY
TRBV4-3,ASSRETSGRANEQF
TRBV9,ASSVDTGRRNEQF
TRBV5-6,ASSTPGTSGRNEQF
TRBV9,ASSVTGTNYNEQF
TRBV12-5,ASGSQPLRLAGPRGYYEQY
TRBV7-6,ASSGQGGQGTQY
TRBV4-2,ASSREEATNEKLF
TRBV18,ASSWEGTDTQY
TRBV19,ATALAGSHPLAKNIQY
TRBV19,ASRGQGNQPQH
TRBV5-4,ASSLAAGPGQETQY
TRBV7-2,ASSVYSGPTYEQY
TRBV10-3,AISQQAGRGAF
TRBV6-5,ASRGRAWTEAF
TRBV5-5,ASSSVGAGEGYGYT
TRBV10-2,ASSPSGLAGGPGKNIQY
TRBV10-3,AISESMASGDYNEQF
TRBV28,ASTLSGNPYEQY
TRBV28,ATGTGTSRPEAF
TRBV7-2,ASSLEASDSYNEQF
TRBV5-4,ASSYGLAGGDEQF
TRBV7-9,ASSTSGFRADTQY
TRBV7-9,ASSTEGGGNYEQY
TRBV15,ATSRDGGIEQF
TRBV5-1,ASSLTTGAYGYT
TRBV9,ASSVREGGSEAF
TRBV7-2,ASSLEVSGLRTQY
TRBV6-6,ASSILMDRVDTEAF
TRBV11-2,ASSLQRTGRETQY